This T cell receptor (beta chain) was sequenced for a study of shared clonotypes between healthy human individuals. Findings of the study overall: Memory subsets had estimated richness that was generally smaller than that of naive subsets. Generation of non-shared clonotypes was less probable than generation of clonotypes shared by all four donors. Around 5% of naive CD4 clonotypes were common to a handful of donors. There were few donors, and this limited the genetic and exposure-history diversity represented.

Profiled with immunoSEQ multiplex PCR; TCRdb holds only in-frame clones, not every one. The table lists more than 2 million clones, approximately 94% of them singletons. Germline V gene data show CDR1 as SGHVS and CDR2 as FQNEAQ. V lost 0 bases, J lost 7 bases, and 18 bases lay in between. The CDR3 loop spans 17 amino acids. CD45RO-negative cells were positively selected for CCR7, leaving out terminally differentiated effector memory CD45RA+ cells. Points on this clone: Its antigen is unidentified.

Sequencing was performed on naive CD8+ T cells sorted from blood. The chain has TRBV7-8 and TRBJ2-2; no reliable D call. The receptor was isolated from a man aged 18-30 years in good health. The CDR3 spells CASSLAPGEGLNGELFF. The CDR3 nucleotides are TGTGCCAGCAGCTTAGCTCCGGGTGAAGGGTTAAACGGGGAGCTGTTTTTT.